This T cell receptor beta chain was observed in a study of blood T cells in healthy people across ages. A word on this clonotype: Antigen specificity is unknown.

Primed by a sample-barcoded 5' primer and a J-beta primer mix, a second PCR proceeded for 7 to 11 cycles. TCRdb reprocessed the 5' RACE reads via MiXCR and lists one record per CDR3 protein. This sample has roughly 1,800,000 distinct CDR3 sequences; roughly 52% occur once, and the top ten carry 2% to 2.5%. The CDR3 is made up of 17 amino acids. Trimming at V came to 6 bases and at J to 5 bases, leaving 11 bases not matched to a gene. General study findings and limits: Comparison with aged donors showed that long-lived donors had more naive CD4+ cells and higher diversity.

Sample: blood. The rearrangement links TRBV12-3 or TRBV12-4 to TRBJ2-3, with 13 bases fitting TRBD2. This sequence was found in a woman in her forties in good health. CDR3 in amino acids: CASSNKGLAGWRDTQYF. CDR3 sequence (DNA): TGTGCCAGCAGCAACAAGGGACTAGCGGGGTGGAGAGATACGCAGTATTTT.